This T cell receptor (beta chain) was sequenced in a study of cytomegalovirus exposure and HLA in healthy donors. The primer mix had 60 Vbeta and 13 Jbeta primers. The repertoire was sequenced with immunoSEQ multiplex PCR; TCRdb's copy has only in-frame clones and lacks some. Of some 130,000 clones listed, over 60% are singletons. Study outcomes and limitations: More than 150 TCR beta chains were listed as cytomegalovirus-associated.

In germline, CDR1 is SGHAT, CDR2 FQDESV (reference sequence). V was trimmed by 1 base and J by 1 base, leaving 19 bases between them. CDR3 length: 18 residues. This clone was picked up one time. Its antigen is not identified. This receptor was taken from a man aged 40-55 years in good health and CMV-seronegative. J is TRBJ1-1 and V is TRBV11-1; TRBD1 is a possible D gene (5 bases). The sequenced sample consisted of PBMCs. The CDR3 bases are TGTGCCAGCAGCTTAGGGGGTGACAGCTCGTCTTCGAACACTGAAGCTTTCTTT. Translating it yields CASSLGGDSSSSNTEAFF.